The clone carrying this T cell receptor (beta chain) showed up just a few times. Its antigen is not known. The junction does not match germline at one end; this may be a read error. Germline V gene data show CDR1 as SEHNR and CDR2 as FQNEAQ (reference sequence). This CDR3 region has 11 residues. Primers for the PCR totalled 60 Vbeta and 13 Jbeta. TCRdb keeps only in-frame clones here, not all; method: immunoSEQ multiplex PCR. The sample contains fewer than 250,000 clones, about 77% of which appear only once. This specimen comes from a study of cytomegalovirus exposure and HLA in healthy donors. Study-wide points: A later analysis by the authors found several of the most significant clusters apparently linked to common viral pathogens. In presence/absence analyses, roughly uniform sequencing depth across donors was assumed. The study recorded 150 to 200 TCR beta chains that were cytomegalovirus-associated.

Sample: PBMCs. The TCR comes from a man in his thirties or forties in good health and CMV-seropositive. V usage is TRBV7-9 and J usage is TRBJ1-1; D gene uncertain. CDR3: CSSSLGGEAFF. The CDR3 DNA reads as TGTTCCAGCAGCTTAGGAGGGGAAGCTTTCTTT.